This entry describes one TCR beta chain. Antigen specificity is unknown. This likely comes from a read error, as the CDR3 has no conserved phenylalanine or tryptophan at its end. Constant-region reverse primers amplified full-length variable regions, followed by semi-nested Nested Universal Primer A PCR. Using its own MiXCR run on the 5' RACE reads, TCRdb lists one record per CDR3 protein. The sample comprises 5,800 or so distinct CDR3 sequences, roughly 31% of which are singletons, and around 7% rests with the top ten. Broader study findings: In terms of TCR gene usage, tumor memory CD4+ T cells clustered together with blood and lymph node memory CD4+ cells, as well as with lymph node naive CD4+ cells. Tumor Tregs overlapped most with tumor, then blood, naive CD4+ cells.

The memory fraction was CD4+CD45RO+CD25- cells. CDR3 length: 15 amino acids. Per germline, CDR1 PRHDT and CDR2 FYEKMQ (reference sequence). The J segment lost 7 bases and the V segment lost 5 bases, leaving 6 bases of the junction unmatched. This sequence joins TRBV13 and TRBJ2-7, with TRBD2 matching over 15 bases. This sequence originates from a female donor with breast cancer. Sequenced: memory CD4+ T cells sorted from a lymph node. Subset noted: memory CD4+ T cells, CD4+CD45RO+CD25-. The CDR3 reads CASSGLAGGPVEQYS. CDR3 coding DNA: TGTGCCAGCAGCGGACTAGCGGGAGGGCCCGTAGAGCAGTACTCC.